This T cell receptor (beta chain) is drawn from a study of patients and donors after allogeneic stem cell transplantation. TCRdb analysed the RT-PCR reads with MiXCR anew, one entry per CDR3 protein. The table records around 90,000 distinct CDR3 sequences, roughly 52% of them present only once. Trimming removed 4 bases at V and 5 bases at J, with 11 bases between. There are 13 residues in the CDR3. Germline V CDR1 and CDR2: MNHEY, SMNVEV (reference sequence). The chain couples TRBV27 to TRBJ1-2; D gene ambiguous. Sequenced material: blood, either unsorted or a sorted T cell fraction (not recorded which). The origin of this receptor is a human donor who was either an allogeneic HSCT recipient or a stem cell or donor lymphocyte infusion donor (not recorded which). It is not recorded whose cells these are; they may come from a transplant donor. The CDR3 here is CASSSKSHYGYTF. In DNA, the CDR3 is TGTGCCAGCAGTTCGAAAAGTCATTATGGCTACACCTTC.